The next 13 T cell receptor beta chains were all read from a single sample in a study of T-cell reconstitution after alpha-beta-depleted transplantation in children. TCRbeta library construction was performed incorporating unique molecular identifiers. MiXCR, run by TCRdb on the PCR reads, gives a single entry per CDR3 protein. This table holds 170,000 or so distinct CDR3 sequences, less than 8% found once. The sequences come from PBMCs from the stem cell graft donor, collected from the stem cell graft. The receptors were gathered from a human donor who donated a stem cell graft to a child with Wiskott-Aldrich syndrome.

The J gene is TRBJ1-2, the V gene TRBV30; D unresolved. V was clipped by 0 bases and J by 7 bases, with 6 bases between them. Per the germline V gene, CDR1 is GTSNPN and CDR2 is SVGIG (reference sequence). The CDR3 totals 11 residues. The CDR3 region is CAWSVQSGYTF. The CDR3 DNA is TGTGCCTGGAGTGTACAAAGTGGCTACACCTTC.

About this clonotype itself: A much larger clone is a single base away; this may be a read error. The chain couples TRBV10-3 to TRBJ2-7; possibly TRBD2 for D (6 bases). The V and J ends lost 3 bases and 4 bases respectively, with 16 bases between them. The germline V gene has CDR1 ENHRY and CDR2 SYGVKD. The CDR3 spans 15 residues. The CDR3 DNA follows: TGTGCCATCAGTGAAGTCTCGGGAGTATGGTACGAGCAGTACTTC. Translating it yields CAISEVSGVWYEQYF.

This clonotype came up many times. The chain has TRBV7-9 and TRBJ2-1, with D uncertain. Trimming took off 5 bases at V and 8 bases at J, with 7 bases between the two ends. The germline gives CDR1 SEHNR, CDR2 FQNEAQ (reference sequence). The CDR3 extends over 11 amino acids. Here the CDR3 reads CASSLLHEQFF. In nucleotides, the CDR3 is TGTGCCAGCAGCCTTCTCCATGAGCAGTTCTTC. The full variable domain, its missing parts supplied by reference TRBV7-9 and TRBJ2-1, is DTGVSQNPRHKITKRGQNVTFRCDPISEHNRLYWYRQTLGQGPEFLTYFQNEAQLEKSRLLSDRFSAERPKGSFSTLEIQRTEQGDSAMYLCASSLLHEQFFGPGTRLTVL.

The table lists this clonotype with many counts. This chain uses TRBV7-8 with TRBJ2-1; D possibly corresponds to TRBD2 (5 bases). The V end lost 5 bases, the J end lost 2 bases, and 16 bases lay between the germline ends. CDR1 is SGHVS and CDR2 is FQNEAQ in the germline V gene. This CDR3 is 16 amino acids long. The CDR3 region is CASSPREMSTYNEQFF. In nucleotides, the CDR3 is TGTGCCAGCAGCCCCCGGGAAATGAGCACCTACAATGAGCAGTTCTTC.

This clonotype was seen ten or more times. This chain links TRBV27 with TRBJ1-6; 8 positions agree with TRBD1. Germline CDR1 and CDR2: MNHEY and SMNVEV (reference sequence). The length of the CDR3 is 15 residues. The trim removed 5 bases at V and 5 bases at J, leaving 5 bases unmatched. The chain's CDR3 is CASSPRTGNNSPLHF. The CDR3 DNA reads TGTGCCAGCAGTCCGCGGACAGGGAATAATTCACCCCTCCACTTT.

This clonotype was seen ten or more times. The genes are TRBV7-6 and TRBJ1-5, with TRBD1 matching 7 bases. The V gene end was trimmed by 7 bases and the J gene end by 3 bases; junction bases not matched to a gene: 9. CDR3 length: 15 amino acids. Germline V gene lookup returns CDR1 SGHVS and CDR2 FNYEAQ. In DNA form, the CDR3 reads TGTGCCAGCACCCAAGGGACAGACTACAATCAGCCCCAGCATTTT. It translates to CASTQGTDYNQPQHF. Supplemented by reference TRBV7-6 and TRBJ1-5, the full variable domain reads GAGVSQSPRYKVTKRGQDVALRCDPISGHVSLYWYRQALGQGPEFLTYFNYEAQQDKSGLPNDRFSAERPEGSISTLTIQRTEQRDSAMYRCASTQGTDYNQPQHFGDGTRLSIL.

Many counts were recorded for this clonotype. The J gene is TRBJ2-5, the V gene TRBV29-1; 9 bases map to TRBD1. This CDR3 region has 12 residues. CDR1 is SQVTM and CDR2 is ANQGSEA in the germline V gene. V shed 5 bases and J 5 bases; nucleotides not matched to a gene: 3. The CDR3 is CSVTGGQETQYF. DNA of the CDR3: TGCAGCGTTACAGGGGGCCAGGAGACCCAGTACTTC.

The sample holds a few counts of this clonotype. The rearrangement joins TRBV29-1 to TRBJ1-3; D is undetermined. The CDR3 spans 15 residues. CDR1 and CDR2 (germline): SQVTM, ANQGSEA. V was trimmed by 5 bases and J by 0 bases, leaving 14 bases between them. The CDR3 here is CSVKDGAHSGNTIYF. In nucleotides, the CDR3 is TGCAGCGTTAAGGACGGAGCCCACTCTGGAAACACCATATATTTT.

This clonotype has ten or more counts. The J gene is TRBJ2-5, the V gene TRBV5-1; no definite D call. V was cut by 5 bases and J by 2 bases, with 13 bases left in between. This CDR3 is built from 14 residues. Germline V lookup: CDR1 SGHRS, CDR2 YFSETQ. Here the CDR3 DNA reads TGCGCCAGCAGTTTCGGGCAGACTCAAGAGACCCAGTACTTC. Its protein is CASSFGQTQETQYF.

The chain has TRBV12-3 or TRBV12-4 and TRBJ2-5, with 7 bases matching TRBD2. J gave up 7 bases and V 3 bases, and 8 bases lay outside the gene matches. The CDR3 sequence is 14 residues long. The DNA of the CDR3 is TGTGCCAGCAGTTTGGGGAGGGGCTTAGTGACCCAGTACTTC. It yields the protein CASSLGRGLVTQYF.

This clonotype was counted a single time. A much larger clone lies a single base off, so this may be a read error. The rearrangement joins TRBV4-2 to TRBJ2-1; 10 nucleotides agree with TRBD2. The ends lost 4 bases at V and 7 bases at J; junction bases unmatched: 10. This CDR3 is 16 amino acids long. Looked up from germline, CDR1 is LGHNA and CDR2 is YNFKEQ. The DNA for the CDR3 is TGTGCCAGCAGCCTAGAAGGACTAGCGGTAACAAATGAGCAGTTCTTC. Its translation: CASSLEGLAVTNEQFF.

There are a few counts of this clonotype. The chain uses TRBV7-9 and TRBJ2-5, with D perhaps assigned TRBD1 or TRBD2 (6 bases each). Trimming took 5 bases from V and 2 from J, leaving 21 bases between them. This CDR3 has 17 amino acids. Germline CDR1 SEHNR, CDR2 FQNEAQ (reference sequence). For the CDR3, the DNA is TGTGCCAGCAGCCCCTCCTTAGTTACAGGGAGGCAAGAGACCCAGTACTTC. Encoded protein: CASSPSLVTGRQETQYF.

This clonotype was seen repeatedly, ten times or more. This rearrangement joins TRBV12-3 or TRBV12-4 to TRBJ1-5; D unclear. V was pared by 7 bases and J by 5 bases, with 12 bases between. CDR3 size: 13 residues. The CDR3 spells CASTRDRHQPQHF. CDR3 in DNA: TGTGCCAGCACCCGGGATCGGCATCAGCCCCAGCATTTT.